This TCR beta chain comes out of a study of brain T cells in children with intractable seizures. Study-level findings and limits: Only CDR3 sequence similarity suggested viral specificity, without known HCMV serostatus.

This CDR3 region has 14 residues. V was trimmed by 4 bases and J by 4 bases, leaving 11 bases between them. Germline loops: CDR1 WNHNN, CDR2 SYGVQD (reference sequence). As to this clone: The antigen is unknown.

Before surgery, patients took at least one anti-epileptic drug. Produced via immunoSEQ multiplex PCR; TCRdb's table is partial and in-frame only. The profile shows fewer than 25,000 clones, 94% of them singletons. The gene calls are TRBV10-1 and TRBJ2-1, with unresolved D. Sequencing used peripheral blood, obtained at surgery. This receptor was taken from a boy younger than 18 with focal cortical dysplasia and intractable seizures. CDR3 in amino acids: CASSVSDEYNEQFF. DNA for the CDR3: TGCGCCAGCAGTGTGTCGGACGAGTACAATGAGCAGTTCTTC.